What follows are 8 T cell receptor beta chains derived from one specimen sequenced in a study of T-cell reconstitution after alpha-beta-depleted transplantation in children. A TCRbeta library incorporating unique molecular identifiers was prepared. TCRdb processed the PCR reads anew with MiXCR; each CDR3 protein has one entry. This sample has under 250,000 distinct CDR3 sequences; about 24% occur once, and the top ten carry 4% to 6%. Specimen: PBMCs, mostly from graft donor cells, collected 360 days after TCRalphabeta/CD19-depleted stem cell transplant. Source of these receptors: a female patient aged 2 to 10 who had a stem cell transplant for congenital amegakaryocytic thrombocytopenia, so the T cells may come from the graft donor.

This clonotype showed up just a few times. V and J are TRBV6-1 and TRBJ2-3; D possibly corresponds to TRBD1 (5 bases). This CDR3 comprises 17 residues. Germline CDR1 is MNHNS and CDR2 is SASEGT. Trimming cost V 8 bases and J 0 bases, with 21 bases left between them. Written as DNA, the CDR3 is TGTGCCAGCGGGCCCCTCCCTGGGGCCGCTAGCACAGATACGCAGTATTTT. Translating it yields CASGPLPGAASTDTQYF.

The chain combines TRBV27 with TRBJ2-3; 10 nucleotides agree with TRBD1. J gave up 1 base and V 4 bases, and 5 bases lay outside the gene matches. Germline V gene lookup returns CDR1 MNHEY and CDR2 SMNVEV (reference sequence). The CDR3 length is 16 residues. Written as DNA, the CDR3 is TGTGCCAGCAGTTCAGACAGGGGGCGCGGCACAGATACGCAGTATTTT. It specifies CASSSDRGRGTDTQYF.

The gene calls are TRBV7-9 and TRBJ2-1; 9 nucleotides align to TRBD1. The length of the CDR3 is 17 residues. Germline V gives CDR1 SEHNR, CDR2 FQNEAQ (reference sequence). The V and J ends lost 4 bases and 2 bases, in that order; junction bases with no gene match: 9. This CDR3 reads CASSYRPRDRAYNEQFF. CDR3 bases: TGTGCCAGCAGCTATCGACCTCGGGACAGGGCCTACAATGAGCAGTTCTTC.

The chain is built from TRBV6-5 and TRBJ1-1; 8 bases fit TRBD1. Trimming at V came to 3 bases and at J to 1 base, leaving 10 bases not matched to a gene. The CDR3 has 17 residues. Germline V lookup: CDR1 MNHEY, CDR2 SVGAGI. The CDR3 loop is CASSYGQGFISNTEAFF. In nucleotides, the CDR3 is TGTGCCAGCAGTTATGGACAGGGCTTTATCTCGAACACTGAAGCTTTCTTT.

This clonotype was counted a few times. V gene TRBV7-2 combines with J gene TRBJ2-5; no firm D call. The CDR3 consists of 13 residues. Trimming took 4 bases from V and 4 from J, leaving 10 bases between them. Germline V gene sequence: CDR1 SGHTA, CDR2 FQGNSA. CDR3 residues: CASSSARLETQYF. The CDR3 DNA reads as TGTGCCAGCAGCTCGGCTAGGCTAGAGACCCAGTACTTC. The entire variable domain, with the rest obtained from reference TRBV7-2 and TRBJ2-5, is as follows: GAGVSQSPSNKVTEKGKDVELRCDPISGHTALYWYRQSLGQGLEFLIYFQGNSAPDKSGLPSDRFSAERTGGSVSTLTIQRTQQEDSAVYLCASSSARLETQYFGPGTRLLVL.

This clonotype was counted a few times. Here the CDR3 DNA reads TGCAGTGCTAGTAGCAGGGGGTCGTCCGGGGAGCTGTTTTTT. This encodes CSASSRGSSGELFF. The chain joins TRBV20-1 to TRBJ2-2, with 7 bases that match TRBD1. With 3 bases clipped from V and 6 bases from J, the junction kept 7 bases outside the gene matches. This CDR3 contains 14 residues. CDR1 and CDR2 from the germline V gene are DFQATT and SNEGSKA (reference sequence).

J is TRBJ2-1 and V is TRBV10-3, with D perhaps TRBD1 or TRBD2 (5 bases each). The CDR3 has 14 residues. V lost 6 bases and J lost 4, with 13 bases in between. Germline assignment: CDR1 ENHRY and CDR2 SYGVKD. This chain's CDR3 is CAIRGDGMYNEQFF. CDR3 coding DNA: TGTGCCATCAGGGGGGACGGAATGTACAATGAGCAGTTCTTC.

This clonotype was detected a few times. The chain links TRBV12-3 or TRBV12-4 to TRBJ1-3; maybe TRBD1 (6 bases). V lost 3 bases to trimming and J lost 0 bases, with 12 bases between them. CDR3 length equals 16 residues. The CDR3 nucleotides read TGTGCCAGCAGTTTGGCAGGGGCGCGCTCTGGAAACACCATATATTTT. Amino acids: CASSLAGARSGNTIYF.